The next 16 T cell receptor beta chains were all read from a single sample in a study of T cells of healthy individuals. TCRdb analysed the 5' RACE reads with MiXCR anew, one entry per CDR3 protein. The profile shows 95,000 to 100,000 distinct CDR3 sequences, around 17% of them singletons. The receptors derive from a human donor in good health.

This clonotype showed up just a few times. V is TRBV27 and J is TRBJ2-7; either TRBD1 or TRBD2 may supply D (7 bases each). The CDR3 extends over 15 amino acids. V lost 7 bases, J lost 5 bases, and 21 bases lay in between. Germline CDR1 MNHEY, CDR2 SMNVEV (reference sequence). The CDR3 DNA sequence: TGTGCCAGCATGGGGTGGGAGGGGGCACTCCACGAGCAGTACTTC. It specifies CASMGWEGALHEQYF.

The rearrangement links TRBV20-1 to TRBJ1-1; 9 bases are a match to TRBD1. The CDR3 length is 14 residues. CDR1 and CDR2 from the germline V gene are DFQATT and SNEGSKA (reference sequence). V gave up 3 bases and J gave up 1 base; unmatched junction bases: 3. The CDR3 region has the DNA TGCAGTGCTAGTGAGGGACAGGGGAACACTGAAGCTTTCTTT. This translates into CSASEGQGNTEAFF.

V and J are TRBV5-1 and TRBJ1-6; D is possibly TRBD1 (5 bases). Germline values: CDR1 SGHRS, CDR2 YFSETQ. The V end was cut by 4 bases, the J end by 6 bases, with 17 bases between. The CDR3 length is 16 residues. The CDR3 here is CASSRGDGGINSPLHF. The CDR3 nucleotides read TGCGCCAGCAGCCGGGGGGACGGAGGTATTAATTCACCCCTCCACTTT.

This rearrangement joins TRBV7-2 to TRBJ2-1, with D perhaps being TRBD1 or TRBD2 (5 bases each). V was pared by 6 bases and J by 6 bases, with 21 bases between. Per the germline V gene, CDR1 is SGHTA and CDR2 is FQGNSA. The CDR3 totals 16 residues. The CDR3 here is CASSYRVRGSTNEQFF. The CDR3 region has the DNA TGTGCCAGCAGTTACCGAGTTCGGGGCTCCACCAATGAGCAGTTCTTC. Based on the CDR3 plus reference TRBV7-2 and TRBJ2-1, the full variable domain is GAGVSQSPSNKVTEKGKDVELRCDPISGHTALYWYRQSLGQGLEFLIYFQGNSAPDKSGLPSDRFSAERTGGSVSTLTIQRTQQEDSAVYLCASSYRVRGSTNEQFFGPGTRLTVL.

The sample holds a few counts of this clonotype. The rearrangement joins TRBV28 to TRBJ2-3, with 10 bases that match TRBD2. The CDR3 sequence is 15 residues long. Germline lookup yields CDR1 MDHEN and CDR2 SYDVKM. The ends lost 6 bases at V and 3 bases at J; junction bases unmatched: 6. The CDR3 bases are TGTGCCAGCAGAGGTAGCGGGGGGCCGACAGATACGCAGTATTTT. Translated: CASRGSGGPTDTQYF.

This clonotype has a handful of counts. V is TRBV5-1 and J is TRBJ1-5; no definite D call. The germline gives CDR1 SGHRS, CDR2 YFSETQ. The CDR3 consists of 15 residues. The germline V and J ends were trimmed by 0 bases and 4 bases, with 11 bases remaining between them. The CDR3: CASSLVAGENQPQHF. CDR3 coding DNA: TGCGCCAGCAGCTTGGTGGCAGGAGAGAATCAGCCCCAGCATTTT.

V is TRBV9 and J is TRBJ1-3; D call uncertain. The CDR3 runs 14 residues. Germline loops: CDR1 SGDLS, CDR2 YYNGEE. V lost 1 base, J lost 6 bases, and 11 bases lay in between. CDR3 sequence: CASSVSGVQNTIYF. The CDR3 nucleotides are TGTGCCAGCAGCGTATCCGGGGTACAAAACACCATATATTTT.

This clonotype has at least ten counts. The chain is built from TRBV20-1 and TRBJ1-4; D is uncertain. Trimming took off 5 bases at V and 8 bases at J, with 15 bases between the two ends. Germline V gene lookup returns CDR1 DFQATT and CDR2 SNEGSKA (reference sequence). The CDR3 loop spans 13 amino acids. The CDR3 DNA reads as TGCAGTGCTCAAGACCGGATATCGGAAAAACTGTTTTTT. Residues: CSAQDRISEKLFF.

The CDR3 DNA reads TGCGCCAGCAGCCGATTGCTAGCGGCCTCCTACAATGAGCAGTTCTTC. Translating gives CASSRLLAASYNEQFF. The chain uses TRBV4-3 and TRBJ2-1, with TRBD2 matching 7 bases. Unmatched junction bases numbered 6, after V lost 4 bases and J lost 0 bases. The CDR3 extends over 16 amino acids. Germline CDR1 LGHNA, CDR2 YSLEER.

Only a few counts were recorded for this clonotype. In DNA, the CDR3 is TGTGCCAGCAGACCGAGACAGGGGGTGGGTTCACCCCTCCACTTT. This codes for CASRPRQGVGSPLHF. V usage is TRBV6-2 or TRBV6-3 and J usage is TRBJ1-6, with 9 bases lining up with TRBD1. The trim removed 6 bases at V and 9 bases at J, leaving 9 bases unmatched. This CDR3 has 15 amino acids. Germline loops: CDR1 MNHEY, CDR2 SVGEGT.

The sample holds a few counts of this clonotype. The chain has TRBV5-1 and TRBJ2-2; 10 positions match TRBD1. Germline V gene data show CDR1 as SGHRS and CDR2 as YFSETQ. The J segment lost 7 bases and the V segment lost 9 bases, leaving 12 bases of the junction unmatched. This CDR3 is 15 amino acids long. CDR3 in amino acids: CATTIRGQGSGELFF. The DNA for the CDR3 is TGCGCCACGACCATCAGGGGACAGGGGAGCGGGGAGCTGTTTTTT.

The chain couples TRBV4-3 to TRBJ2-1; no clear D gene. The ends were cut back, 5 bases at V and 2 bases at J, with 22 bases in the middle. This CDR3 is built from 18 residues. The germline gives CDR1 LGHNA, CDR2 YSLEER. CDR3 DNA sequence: TGCGCCAGCAGCTCTCGCCTAGATTTCACGAGACCCTACAATGAGCAGTTCTTC. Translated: CASSSRLDFTRPYNEQFF.

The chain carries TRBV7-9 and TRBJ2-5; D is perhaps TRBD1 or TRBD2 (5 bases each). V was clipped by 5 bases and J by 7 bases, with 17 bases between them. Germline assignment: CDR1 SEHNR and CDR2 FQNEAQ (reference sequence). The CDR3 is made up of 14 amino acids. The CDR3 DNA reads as TGTGCCAGCAGCGGATTTGGGGGATCGGGGACCCAGTACTTC. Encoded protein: CASSGFGGSGTQYF.

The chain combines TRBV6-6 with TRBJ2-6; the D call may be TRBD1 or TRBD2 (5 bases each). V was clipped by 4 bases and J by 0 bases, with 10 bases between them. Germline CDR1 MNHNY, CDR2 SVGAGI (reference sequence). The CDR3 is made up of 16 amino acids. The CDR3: CASSWDGSSGANVLTF. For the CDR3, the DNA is TGTGCCAGCAGTTGGGACGGCTCCTCTGGGGCCAACGTCCTGACTTTC.

This chain's CDR3 is CSVVGSREAGGNQPQHF. The DNA of the CDR3 is TGCAGCGTTGTAGGGAGCAGGGAAGCCGGCGGAAATCAGCCCCAGCATTTT. J is TRBJ1-5 and V is TRBV29-1; the D gene is possibly TRBD1 (5 bases). The CDR3 has 17 residues. The V end lost 4 bases, the J end lost 4 bases, and 23 bases lay between the germline ends. The germline gives CDR1 SQVTM, CDR2 ANQGSEA.

The CDR3 protein is CASSSPGVTEAFF. Written as DNA, the CDR3 is TGTGCCAGCAGCTCCCCAGGGGTCACTGAAGCTTTCTTT. This rearrangement joins TRBV7-9 to TRBJ1-1; tentative D call: TRBD1 (6 bases). V shed 4 bases and J shed 4 bases, with 10 bases lying between them. The length of the CDR3 is 13 residues. The germline V gene has CDR1 SEHNR and CDR2 FQNEAQ (reference sequence). The full variable domain, in which reference TRBV7-9 and TRBJ1-1 provide the parts outside the CDR3, is DTGVSQNPRHKITKRGQNVTFRCDPISEHNRLYWYRQTLGQGPEFLTYFQNEAQLEKSRLLSDRFSAERPKGSFSTLEIQRTEQGDSAMYLCASSSPGVTEAFFGQGTRLTVV.